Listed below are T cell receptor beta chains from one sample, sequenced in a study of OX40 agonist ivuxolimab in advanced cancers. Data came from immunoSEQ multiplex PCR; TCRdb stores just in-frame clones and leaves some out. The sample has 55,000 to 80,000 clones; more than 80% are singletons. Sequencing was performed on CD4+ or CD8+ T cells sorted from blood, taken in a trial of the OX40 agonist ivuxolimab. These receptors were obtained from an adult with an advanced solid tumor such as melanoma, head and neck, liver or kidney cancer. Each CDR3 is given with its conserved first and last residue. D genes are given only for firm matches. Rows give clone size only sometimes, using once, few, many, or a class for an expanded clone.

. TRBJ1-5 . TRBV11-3 TGTGCCAGCAGCTACCGGGCTTCGAATCAGCCCCAGCATTTT CASSYRASNQPQHF
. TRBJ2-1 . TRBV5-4 TGTGCCAGCAGCTTGGTGGCTAGTGATCTTAGTGAGCAGTTCTTC CASSLVASDLSEQFF
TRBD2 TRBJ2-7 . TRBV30 TGTGCCTGGGGGGGAGTAGCGGGAGAAGGGAGGGCCTACGAGCAGTACTTC CAWGGVAGEGRAYEQYF
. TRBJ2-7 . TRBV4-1 TGCGCCAGCAGCCAACCAGGATTGGGAGCAGGAATCGCCTACGAGCAGTACTTC CASSQPGLGAGIAYEQYF
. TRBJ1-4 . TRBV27 TGTGCCAGCAGACGAAAACAGGAAAAACTGTTTTTT CASRRKQEKLFF
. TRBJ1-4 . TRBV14 TGTGCCAGCAGCCAAGAAGGCGGTATGAATGAAAAACTGTTTTTT CASSQEGGMNEKLFF
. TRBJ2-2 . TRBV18 TGTGCCAGCTCACCAACGAGAAACGGGGAGCTGTTTTTT CASSPTRNGELFF
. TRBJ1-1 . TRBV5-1 TGCGCCAGCCGGATGGGGGTGGCCGACACTGAAGCTTTCTTT CASRMGVADTEAFF
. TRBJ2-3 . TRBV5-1 TGCGCCAGCAGCTTTGAAGAGGGCACGCAGTATTTT CASSFEEGTQYF
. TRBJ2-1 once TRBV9 TGTGCCAGCACCGACGGTTCCTACAATGAGCAGTTCTTC CASTDGSYNEQFF
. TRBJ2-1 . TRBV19 TGTGCCAGTTCCGCCTACAATGAGCAGTTCTTC CASSAYNEQFF
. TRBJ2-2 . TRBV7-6 TGTGCCAGCAGCGGTACTAGTCGGACCGGGGAGCTGTTTTTT CASSGTSRTGELFF
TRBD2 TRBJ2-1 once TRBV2 TGTGCCAGCAGTGAAGTCGGACTAGCGGTTAATGAGCAGTTCTTC CASSEVGLAVNEQFF
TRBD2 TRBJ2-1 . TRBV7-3 TGTGCCAGCAGCTTAAGACTAGCGGGAGGGGGTGAGCAGTTCTTC CASSLRLAGGGEQFF